This T cell receptor beta chain was observed in a study of shared clonotypes between healthy human individuals. Findings and caveats of the study: Sampling used blood alone; tissue repertoires probably differ.

In regard to this clone: What it binds is not known.

Only Caucasian adults living in Nashville, Tennessee served as donors. In the source study's methods: Filtering differed for immunoSEQ, which gave only junction sequences without quality scores. Clones were sequenced by immunoSEQ multiplex PCR, and TCRdb holds only the in-frame ones, with some missing. V and J calls and clone size are given by that table; D and trimming were obtained from the DNA. The sample includes about 460,000 clones, roughly three quarters of them seen just once. The junction had 9 bases not matched to a gene; V was cut back by 6 bases and J by 8 bases. CDR3 length equals 14 residues. Germline assignment: CDR1 MNHEY and CDR2 SMNVEV (reference sequence).

The specimen was PBMCs. This chain links TRBV27 with TRBJ1-2; TRBD1 matches 10 bases. The origin of this receptor is a woman in her 40s in good health. Some clones in this sample may be carry-over from other donors' samples. The CDR3 nucleotides read TGTGCCAGCAGAAAAAGCCGGGACAGGGGAGGCTACACCTTC. It translates to CASRKSRDRGGYTF.